What follows is one TCR beta chain and its context. The record originates from a study of T cell changes during pregnancy in multiple sclerosis. Some clones are missing from TCRdb's copy, which holds only in-frame ones; the method was immunoSEQ multiplex PCR. Of approximately 70,000 clones listed, 94% were seen once; the top ten hold roughly 0.14%. The CDR3 spans 16 residues. Germline V gene sequence: CDR1 SEHNR, CDR2 FQNEAQ (reference sequence). Deletions cut 1 base from V and 2 bases from J, with 12 bases between. This clonotype was obtained from a female donor with multiple sclerosis, enrolled in a pregnancy study. The chain has TRBV7-9 and TRBJ1-3; D possibly corresponds to TRBD1 (6 bases). The sample in question was CD4+ T cells from peripheral blood mononuclear cells, obtained after pregnancy. The chain's CDR3 is CASSLVSEGAGNTIYF. For the CDR3, the DNA is TGTGCCAGCAGCTTAGTGTCAGAGGGGGCTGGAAACACCATATATTTT.